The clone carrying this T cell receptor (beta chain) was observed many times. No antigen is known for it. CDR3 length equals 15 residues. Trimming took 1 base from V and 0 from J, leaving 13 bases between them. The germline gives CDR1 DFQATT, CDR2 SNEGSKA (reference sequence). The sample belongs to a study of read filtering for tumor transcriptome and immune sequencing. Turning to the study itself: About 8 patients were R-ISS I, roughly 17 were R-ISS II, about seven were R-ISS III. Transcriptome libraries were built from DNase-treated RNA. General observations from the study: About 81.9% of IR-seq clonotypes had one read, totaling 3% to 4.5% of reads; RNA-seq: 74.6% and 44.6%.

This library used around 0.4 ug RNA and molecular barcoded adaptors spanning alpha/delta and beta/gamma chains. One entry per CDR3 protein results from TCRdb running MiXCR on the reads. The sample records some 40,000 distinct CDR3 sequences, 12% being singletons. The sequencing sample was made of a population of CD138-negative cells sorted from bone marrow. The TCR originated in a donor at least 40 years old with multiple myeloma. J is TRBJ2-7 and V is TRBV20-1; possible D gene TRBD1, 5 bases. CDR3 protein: CSARAAGAPSYEQYF. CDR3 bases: TGCAGTGCTAGAGCAGCTGGGGCTCCCTCCTACGAGCAGTACTTC.